One T cell receptor (beta chain) is described in this entry. Antigen specificity is unknown. One junction end does not reproduce the germline sequence, and a read error may be involved. This entry is derived from a study of CD8+CD57+ T cells in acquired aplastic anemia. For the study at large: Recorded DNA amounts for sorted CD4+ and CD8+ cells had an average of 3.2 ug. CD4+ cell libraries from healthy donors averaged about 10.8 million reads.

General study points: A significant difference in CD8+ Simpson's diversity between patients and controls was not found.

In germline, CDR1 is SSHAT, CDR2 FNYEAQ (reference sequence). The CDR3 has 17 residues. Genomic DNA, serving as template, underwent TCR beta VDJ and CDR3 profiling. Each CDR3 protein is one row after TCRdb ran MiXCR on the reads. In the table there are 200,000 to 250,000 distinct CDR3 sequences, roughly 55% of which are singletons. The rearrangement uses TRBV7-7 and TRBJ2-2, with 10 bases that match TRBD2. Sequenced material: sorted CD4+, CD8+, or CD8+CD57+ T cells (not recorded which) from PBMCs. The TCR sequence derives from a human donor in good health. CDR3 sequence reads: CASSLGELAGARGELFF. CDR3 DNA: TGTGCTAGCAGCTTAGGGGAGCTAGCGGGAGCCCGCGGGGAGCTGTTTTTT.